Listed below are T cell receptor beta chains from one sample, sequenced in a study of CD8 T cells in Susac syndrome. TCRdb redid the calling of the immunoSEQ multiplex PCR reads with MiXCR, one entry per CDR3 protein. The table includes under 85,000 distinct CDR3 sequences, over 85% detected once. The source material was CD8+ T cells from PBMCs. These receptors came from a human donor with Susac syndrome. Each CDR3 is given with its conserved first and last residue. Each record gives: CDR3 protein, CDR3 DNA, CDR3 length, D gene, V gene, clone size, J gene. D genes are given only for firm matches. Size is stated for part of the rows, as once, few or many counts, or as a class when the clone is expanded.

cdr3_aa: CASSFSFTDTQYF; cdr3_nt: TGTGCCAGCAGCTTTAGTTTCACAGATACGCAGTATTTT; cdr3_length: 13; d_call: NA; v_call: TRBV5-6; clone_size: NA; j_call: TRBJ2-3
cdr3_aa: CASSLVPSGRFPRTDTQYF; cdr3_nt: TGTGCCAGCAGCTTAGTTCCTAGCGGGAGATTTCCACGGACAGATACGCAGTATTTT; cdr3_length: 19; d_call: TRBD2; v_call: TRBV13; clone_size: NA; j_call: TRBJ2-3
cdr3_aa: CSARDYSWDQPQHF; cdr3_nt: TGCAGTGCTAGAGATTACAGCTGGGATCAGCCCCAGCATTTT; cdr3_length: 14; d_call: NA; v_call: TRBV20-1; clone_size: NA; j_call: TRBJ1-5
cdr3_aa: CASTGWESYNEQFF; cdr3_nt: TGTGCCAGCACGGGGTGGGAGTCCTACAATGAGCAGTTCTTC; cdr3_length: 14; d_call: NA; v_call: TRBV5-4; clone_size: NA; j_call: TRBJ2-1
cdr3_aa: CASTSTGTDYGYTF; cdr3_nt: TGTGCCAGCACTTCGACAGGGACGGACTATGGCTACACCTTC; cdr3_length: 14; d_call: TRBD1; v_call: TRBV6-5; clone_size: NA; j_call: TRBJ1-2
cdr3_aa: CASSLASGGPSSYNEQFF; cdr3_nt: TGCGCCAGCAGCCTGGCCAGCGGGGGACCGAGCTCCTACAATGAGCAGTTCTTC; cdr3_length: 18; d_call: TRBD2; v_call: TRBV4-1; clone_size: NA; j_call: TRBJ2-1
cdr3_aa: CASSFVSGHGYTF; cdr3_nt: TGTGCCAGCAGTTTTGTTAGTGGGCATGGCTACACCTTC; cdr3_length: 13; d_call: NA; v_call: TRBV27; clone_size: NA; j_call: TRBJ1-2
cdr3_aa: CASSQGPTYNNEQFF; cdr3_nt: TGTGCCAGCAGCCAGGGACCGACCTACAACAATGAGCAGTTCTTC; cdr3_length: 15; d_call: NA; v_call: TRBV4-2; clone_size: NA; j_call: TRBJ2-1
cdr3_aa: CASSYSIVNAVQADREAFF; cdr3_nt: TGTGCCAGCAGTTACTCGATAGTTAACGCAGTACAGGCGGATCGGGAAGCTTTCTTT; cdr3_length: 19; d_call: NA; v_call: TRBV6-5; clone_size: NA; j_call: TRBJ1-1
cdr3_aa: CASSHEAETQYF; cdr3_nt: TGTGCCAGCAGCCACGAGGCTGAGACCCAGTACTTC; cdr3_length: 12; d_call: NA; v_call: TRBV5-4; clone_size: once; j_call: TRBJ2-5
cdr3_aa: CASSLGTQYF; cdr3_nt: TGTGCCAGCAGCTTAGGGACCCAGTACTTC; cdr3_length: 10; d_call: NA; v_call: TRBV7-2; clone_size: few; j_call: TRBJ2-5
cdr3_aa: CASSLTGFAEAFF; cdr3_nt: TGCGCCAGCAGCTTGACAGGGTTTGCTGAAGCTTTCTTT; cdr3_length: 13; d_call: NA; v_call: TRBV5-1; clone_size: NA; j_call: TRBJ1-1
cdr3_aa: CASSLGTASHEQYF; cdr3_nt: TGTGCCAGCAGCTTAGGGACAGCGAGCCACGAGCAGTACTTC; cdr3_length: 14; d_call: NA; v_call: TRBV7-9; clone_size: NA; j_call: TRBJ2-7
cdr3_aa: CASSLGPNNSPLHF; cdr3_nt: TGTGCCAGCAGCTTGGGGCCGAATAATTCACCCCTCCACTTT; cdr3_length: 14; d_call: NA; v_call: TRBV5-4; clone_size: once; j_call: TRBJ1-6
cdr3_aa: CASSLRDRAMDTQYF; cdr3_nt: TGTGCCAGCAGTTTAAGGGACAGGGCCATGGATACGCAGTATTTT; cdr3_length: 15; d_call: TRBD1; v_call: TRBV27; clone_size: NA; j_call: TRBJ2-3
cdr3_aa: CSARFGTRPSTDTQYF; cdr3_nt: TGCAGTGCTAGATTCGGGACTAGACCATCCACAGATACGCAGTATTTT; cdr3_length: 16; d_call: TRBD2; v_call: TRBV20-1; clone_size: NA; j_call: TRBJ2-3
cdr3_aa: CASSYSMQGGIQYF; cdr3_nt: TGTGCCAGCAGTTACTCGATGCAGGGCGGCATTCAGTACTTC; cdr3_length: 14; d_call: NA; v_call: TRBV6-2/TRBV6-3; clone_size: NA; j_call: TRBJ2-4
cdr3_aa: CASSSPTGTVGELFF; cdr3_nt: TGTGCCAGCAGTTCCCCGACAGGGACGGTCGGGGAGCTGTTTTTT; cdr3_length: 15; d_call: TRBD1; v_call: TRBV28; clone_size: NA; j_call: TRBJ2-2
cdr3_aa: CALLRAQSSYEQYF; cdr3_nt: TGTGCCCTTTTAAGGGCCCAGAGCTCCTACGAGCAGTACTTC; cdr3_length: 14; d_call: NA; v_call: TRBV27; clone_size: once; j_call: TRBJ2-7
cdr3_aa: CASSVAGEMETQYF; cdr3_nt: TGTGCCAGCAGCGTAGCGGGAGAAATGGAGACCCAGTACTTC; cdr3_length: 14; d_call: NA; v_call: TRBV9; clone_size: NA; j_call: TRBJ2-5
cdr3_aa: CASRDYRSDDTQYF; cdr3_nt: TGTGCCAGTCGGGACTACAGGAGTGATGATACGCAGTATTTT; cdr3_length: 14; d_call: TRBD2; v_call: TRBV19; clone_size: NA; j_call: TRBJ2-3
cdr3_aa: CASSQVQGAPSTDTQYF; cdr3_nt: TGTGCCAGCAGCCAAGTTCAGGGGGCACCTAGCACAGATACGCAGTATTTT; cdr3_length: 17; d_call: TRBD1; v_call: TRBV3-1; clone_size: NA; j_call: TRBJ2-3
cdr3_aa: CASSVASGVFEETQYF; cdr3_nt: TGTGCCAGCAGCGTTGCTAGCGGGGTATTCGAGGAGACCCAGTACTTC; cdr3_length: 16; d_call: TRBD2; v_call: TRBV9; clone_size: NA; j_call: TRBJ2-5
cdr3_aa: CATSVRIGAGELFF; cdr3_nt: TGTGCCACCAGCGTGCGGATTGGGGCCGGGGAGCTGTTTTTT; cdr3_length: 14; d_call: NA; v_call: TRBV15; clone_size: NA; j_call: TRBJ2-2
cdr3_aa: CASPPGKRGPRHTDTQYF; cdr3_nt: TGTGCCAGCCCACCCGGTAAGAGGGGGCCTCGACACACAGATACGCAGTATTTT; cdr3_length: 18; d_call: TRBD1; v_call: TRBV9; clone_size: NA; j_call: TRBJ2-3
cdr3_aa: CASRPGTEETQYF; cdr3_nt: TGTGCCAGCAGACCCGGGACAGAAGAGACCCAGTACTTC; cdr3_length: 13; d_call: TRBD1; v_call: TRBV7-9; clone_size: NA; j_call: TRBJ2-5
cdr3_aa: CASSLDVEQYF; cdr3_nt: TGTGCCAGCAGCTTGGACGTAGAGCAGTACTTC; cdr3_length: 11; d_call: NA; v_call: TRBV5-4; clone_size: NA; j_call: TRBJ2-7
cdr3_aa: CARETPGQPDNEQFF; cdr3_nt: TGTGCCAGAGAAACCCCGGGCCAGCCCGACAATGAGCAGTTCTTC; cdr3_length: 15; d_call: NA; v_call: TRBV2; clone_size: few; j_call: TRBJ2-1
cdr3_aa: CASSLLAGGPDTQYF; cdr3_nt: TGTGCCAGCAGCTTACTAGCGGGAGGCCCAGATACGCAGTATTTT; cdr3_length: 15; d_call: TRBD2; v_call: TRBV4-2; clone_size: NA; j_call: TRBJ2-3
cdr3_aa: CASSSGLYQETQYF; cdr3_nt: TGTGCCAGCAGCTCGGGACTCTACCAAGAGACCCAGTACTTC; cdr3_length: 14; d_call: NA; v_call: TRBV13; clone_size: NA; j_call: TRBJ2-5
cdr3_aa: CASSGDREGQETQYF; cdr3_nt: TGTGCCAGCAGTGGGGACAGGGAGGGACAAGAGACCCAGTACTTC; cdr3_length: 15; d_call: TRBD1; v_call: TRBV28; clone_size: NA; j_call: TRBJ2-5
cdr3_aa: CASSAVRGTEAFF; cdr3_nt: TGTGCCAGCAGCGCCGTTAGGGGCACTGAAGCTTTCTTT; cdr3_length: 13; d_call: NA; v_call: TRBV9; clone_size: NA; j_call: TRBJ1-1
cdr3_aa: CASSYSLDNEQFF; cdr3_nt: TGTGCCAGCAGTTACTCTCTTGACAATGAGCAGTTCTTC; cdr3_length: 13; d_call: NA; v_call: TRBV6-5; clone_size: NA; j_call: TRBJ2-1
cdr3_aa: CAISDGLAGRQETQYF; cdr3_nt: TGTGCCATCAGTGACGGACTAGCGGGCCGCCAAGAGACCCAGTACTTC; cdr3_length: 16; d_call: TRBD2; v_call: TRBV10-3; clone_size: once; j_call: TRBJ2-5
cdr3_aa: CASSLDRAGGHQETQYF; cdr3_nt: TGTGCCAGCAGCTTAGATCGAGCGGGAGGACACCAAGAGACCCAGTACTTC; cdr3_length: 17; d_call: TRBD2; v_call: TRBV7-8; clone_size: NA; j_call: TRBJ2-5
cdr3_aa: CASSPTGTEYYEQYF; cdr3_nt: TGTGCCAGCTCACCGACCGGGACAGAATACTACGAGCAGTACTTC; cdr3_length: 15; d_call: TRBD1; v_call: TRBV18; clone_size: NA; j_call: TRBJ2-7
cdr3_aa: CASKEGARDTQYF; cdr3_nt: TGCGCCAGCAAAGAGGGGGCGCGAGATACGCAGTATTTT; cdr3_length: 13; d_call: TRBD1; v_call: TRBV5-1; clone_size: once; j_call: TRBJ2-3
cdr3_aa: CASSSRRVGQETQYF; cdr3_nt: TGTGCCAGCAGCTCCCGACGGGTGGGACAAGAGACCCAGTACTTC; cdr3_length: 15; d_call: NA; v_call: TRBV7-9; clone_size: NA; j_call: TRBJ2-5
cdr3_aa: CASSTREIPRETQYF; cdr3_nt: TGTGCCAGCAGCACCCGGGAAATTCCTAGGGAGACCCAGTACTTC; cdr3_length: 15; d_call: NA; v_call: TRBV13; clone_size: NA; j_call: TRBJ2-5
cdr3_aa: CATLAGGTDTQYF; cdr3_nt: TGTGCCACCTTAGCGGGGGGCACAGATACGCAGTATTTT; cdr3_length: 13; d_call: TRBD2; v_call: TRBV10-3; clone_size: NA; j_call: TRBJ2-3
cdr3_aa: CSVGLAGEPTGELFF; cdr3_nt: TGCAGCGTTGGCTTAGCGGGAGAACCTACCGGGGAGCTGTTTTTT; cdr3_length: 15; d_call: TRBD2; v_call: TRBV29-1; clone_size: once; j_call: TRBJ2-2
cdr3_aa: CSVESPVPPYEQYF; cdr3_nt: TGCAGCGTTGAATCGCCGGTCCCCCCCTACGAGCAGTACTTC; cdr3_length: 14; d_call: NA; v_call: TRBV29-1; clone_size: once; j_call: TRBJ2-7
cdr3_aa: CASSLIPGTSEYNEQFF; cdr3_nt: TGTGCCAGCAGCCTCATTCCCGGGACTAGCGAGTACAATGAGCAGTTCTTC; cdr3_length: 17; d_call: TRBD2; v_call: TRBV7-2; clone_size: NA; j_call: TRBJ2-1
cdr3_aa: CASRADYEQYF; cdr3_nt: TGTGCCAGCCGTGCAGACTACGAGCAGTACTTC; cdr3_length: 11; d_call: NA; v_call: TRBV12-3/TRBV12-4; clone_size: NA; j_call: TRBJ2-7
cdr3_aa: CASSPPGFGRQAGYTF; cdr3_nt: TGTGCCAGCAGCCCCCCTGGTTTCGGAAGGCAGGCGGGCTACACCTTC; cdr3_length: 16; d_call: NA; v_call: TRBV7-9; clone_size: NA; j_call: TRBJ1-2
cdr3_aa: CASSAGGGSQGETQYF; cdr3_nt: TGTGCCAGCAGTGCCGGGGGGGGGTCGCAAGGAGAGACCCAGTACTTC; cdr3_length: 16; d_call: TRBD2; v_call: TRBV6-1; clone_size: NA; j_call: TRBJ2-5
cdr3_aa: CASSVSGDLGNTIYF; cdr3_nt: TGTGCCAGCAGCGTCTCAGGGGATTTGGGAAACACCATATATTTT; cdr3_length: 15; d_call: NA; v_call: TRBV9; clone_size: NA; j_call: TRBJ1-3
cdr3_aa: CASSPMNPFGEAFF; cdr3_nt: TGTGCCAGCAGCCCCATGAATCCATTCGGTGAAGCTTTCTTT; cdr3_length: 14; d_call: NA; v_call: TRBV7-9; clone_size: once; j_call: TRBJ1-1
cdr3_aa: CAWSPGQGTEAFF; cdr3_nt: TGTGCCTGGAGTCCCGGACAGGGCACTGAAGCTTTCTTT; cdr3_length: 13; d_call: TRBD1; v_call: TRBV30; clone_size: NA; j_call: TRBJ1-1
cdr3_aa: CASTDGLAGVLGDTQYF; cdr3_nt: TGTGCCAGCACCGACGGGCTAGCGGGAGTTTTAGGGGATACGCAGTATTTT; cdr3_length: 17; d_call: TRBD2; v_call: TRBV2; clone_size: NA; j_call: TRBJ2-3
cdr3_aa: CASSLGQVEAFF; cdr3_nt: TGTGCCAGCAGCCTCGGACAAGTTGAAGCTTTCTTT; cdr3_length: 12; d_call: NA; v_call: TRBV7-9; clone_size: NA; j_call: TRBJ1-1
cdr3_aa: CASSLDYYGYTF; cdr3_nt: TGTGCCAGCAGCTTAGACTACTATGGCTACACCTTC; cdr3_length: 12; d_call: NA; v_call: TRBV7-9; clone_size: NA; j_call: TRBJ1-2
cdr3_aa: CSVEPLTRTGGYGYTF; cdr3_nt: TGCAGCGTTGAACCGCTGACGAGGACAGGGGGGTATGGCTACACCTTC; cdr3_length: 16; d_call: TRBD1; v_call: TRBV29-1; clone_size: once; j_call: TRBJ1-2
cdr3_aa: CASSQGPYDTGELFF; cdr3_nt: TGTGCCAGCAGCCAAGGACCCTATGACACCGGGGAGCTGTTTTTT; cdr3_length: 15; d_call: NA; v_call: TRBV14; clone_size: NA; j_call: TRBJ2-2